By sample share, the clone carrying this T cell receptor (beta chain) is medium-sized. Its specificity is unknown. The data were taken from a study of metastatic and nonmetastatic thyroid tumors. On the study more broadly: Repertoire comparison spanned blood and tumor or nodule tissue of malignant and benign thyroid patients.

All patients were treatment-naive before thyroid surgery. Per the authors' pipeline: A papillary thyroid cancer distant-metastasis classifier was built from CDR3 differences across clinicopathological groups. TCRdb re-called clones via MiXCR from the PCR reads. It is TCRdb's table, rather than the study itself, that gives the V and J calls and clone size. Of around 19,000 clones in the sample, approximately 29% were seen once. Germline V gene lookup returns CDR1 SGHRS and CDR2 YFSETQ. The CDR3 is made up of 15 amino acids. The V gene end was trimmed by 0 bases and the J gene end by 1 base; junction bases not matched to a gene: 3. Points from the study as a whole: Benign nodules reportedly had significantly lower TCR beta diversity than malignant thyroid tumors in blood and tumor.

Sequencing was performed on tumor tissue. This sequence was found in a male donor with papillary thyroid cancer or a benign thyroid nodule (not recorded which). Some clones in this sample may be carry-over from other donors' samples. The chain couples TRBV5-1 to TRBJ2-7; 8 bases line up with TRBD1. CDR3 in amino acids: CASSLVQGASYEQYF. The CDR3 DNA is TGCGCCAGCAGCTTGGTTCAGGGGGCTTCCTACGAGCAGTACTTC.